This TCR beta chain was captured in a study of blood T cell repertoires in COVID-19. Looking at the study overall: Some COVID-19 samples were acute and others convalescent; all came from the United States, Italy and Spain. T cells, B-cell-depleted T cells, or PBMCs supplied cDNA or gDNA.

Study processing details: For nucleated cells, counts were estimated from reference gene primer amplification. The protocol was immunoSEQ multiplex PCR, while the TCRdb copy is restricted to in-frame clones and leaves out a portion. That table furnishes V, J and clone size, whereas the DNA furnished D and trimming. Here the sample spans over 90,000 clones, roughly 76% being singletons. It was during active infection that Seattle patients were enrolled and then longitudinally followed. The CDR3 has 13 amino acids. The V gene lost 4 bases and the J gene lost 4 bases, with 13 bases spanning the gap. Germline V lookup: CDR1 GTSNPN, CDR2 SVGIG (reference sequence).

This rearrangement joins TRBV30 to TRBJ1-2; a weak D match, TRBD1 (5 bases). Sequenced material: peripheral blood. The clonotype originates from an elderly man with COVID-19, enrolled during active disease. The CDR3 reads CAWTRTFVYGYTF. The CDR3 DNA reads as TGTGCCTGGACAAGGACATTCGTCTATGGCTACACCTTC.